These 28 T cell receptor beta chains came from one sample sequenced in a study of radiotherapy plus CTLA-4 blockade in lung cancer. Generated by immunoSEQ multiplex PCR, the TCRdb table keeps only in-frame clones and is missing some. The sample contains roughly 62,000 clones, 70% to 85% of which appear only once. The sample was peripheral blood, taken from a patient treated with radiotherapy plus ipilimumab. The source is a human donor with non-small cell lung cancer who had a complete response to radiotherapy plus ipilimumab.

The chain recombines TRBV30 with TRBJ2-3; 9 bases match TRBD1. The CDR3 consists of 12 residues. CDR1 and CDR2 (germline): GTSNPN, SVGIG (reference sequence). J gave up 3 bases and V 7 bases, and 2 bases lay outside the gene matches. The CDR3 loop reads CASDRGTDTQYF. The CDR3 region has the DNA TGTGCCTCGGACAGGGGAACAGATACGCAGTATTTT.

Only one count was recorded for this clone. The gene calls are TRBV19 and TRBJ1-1; weak D call: TRBD1 (6 bases). With 3 bases removed from V and 3 bases from J, the gap between germline ends came to 14 bases. This CDR3 spans 15 amino acids. Germline-derived CDR1 and CDR2 are LNHDA and SQIVND (reference sequence). CDR3 nucleotide sequence: TGTGCCAGTAGTATTTCTGCGGAGGGGGACACTGAAGCTTTCTTT. It translates to CASSISAEGDTEAFF.

J is TRBJ2-7 and V is TRBV4-1; 8 bases are shared with TRBD1. CDR3 length equals 15 residues. Germline V gene data show CDR1 as MGHRA and CDR2 as YSYEKL. Trimming at V came to 2 bases and at J to 4 bases, leaving 7 bases not matched to a gene. The CDR3 DNA reads as TGCGCCAGCAGCCAAAGCCCGACAGGGGCGTACGAGCAGTACGTC. This encodes CASSQSPTGAYEQYV.

The chain has TRBV29-1 and TRBJ2-1; 8 nucleotides match TRBD2. The CDR3 consists of 12 residues. Germline loops: CDR1 SQVTM, CDR2 ANQGSEA. V lost 5 bases to trimming and J lost 8 bases; unmatched junction nucleotides: 5. CDR3 coding DNA: TGCAGCGTTTCCCGGGAGGGCCATGAGCAGTTCTTC. Amino acids: CSVSREGHEQFF.

The chain combines TRBV7-2 with TRBJ1-1, with 7 bases aligning to TRBD1. Germline V gives CDR1 SGHTA, CDR2 FQGNSA. The length of the CDR3 is 13 residues. After removal of 5 bases from V and 4 bases from J, the junction contained 4 bases not matched to a gene. CDR3 DNA: TGTGCCAGCAGCACTTCAGGGGGCACTGAAGCTTTCTTT. Protein sequence: CASSTSGGTEAFF.

DNA of the CDR3: TGTGCCAGCACTGACTCTGGGGCCAACGTCCTGACTTTC. Translation gives CASTDSGANVLTF. This chain joins TRBV28 and TRBJ2-6; no clear D. Germline-derived CDR1 and CDR2 are MDHEN and SYDVKM. The CDR3 extends over 13 amino acids. V shed 7 bases and J shed 0 bases, with 4 bases lying between them.

This clone was seen more than once but under ten times. The chain joins TRBV6-1 to TRBJ1-5, with D possibly TRBD1 on 6 matching bases. CDR1 is MNHNS, CDR2 SASEGT, per germline. The CDR3 runs 13 residues. V shed 8 bases and J shed 5 bases, with 13 bases lying between them. The CDR3 spells CASETGRDQPQHF. The CDR3 DNA reads TGTGCCAGCGAAACAGGGAGGGATCAGCCCCAGCATTTT.

This clone was observed a single time. The chain carries TRBV25-1 and TRBJ2-1; D may correspond to TRBD1 or TRBD2 (5 bases each). CDR3 length: 14 amino acids. Trimming took off 8 bases at V and 1 base at J, with 12 bases between the two ends. The germline CDR1 and CDR2 sequences are MGHDK and SYGVNS. This CDR3 is CASRREGSYNEQFF. The CDR3 DNA sequence: TGTGCCAGCCGCAGAGAGGGGTCCTACAATGAGCAGTTCTTC. Variable domain in full (rest from reference TRBV25-1 and TRBJ2-1): EADIYQTPRYLVIGTGKKITLECSQTMGHDKMYWYQQDPGMELHLIHYSYGVNSTEKGDLSSESTVSRIRTEHFPLTLESARPSHTSQYLCASRREGSYNEQFFGPGTRLTVL.

The gene calls are TRBV27 and TRBJ2-5; D is perhaps TRBD2 (7 bases). The CDR3 consists of 13 residues. The V gene lost 3 bases and the J gene lost 4 bases, with 9 bases spanning the gap. Germline V CDR1 and CDR2: MNHEY, SMNVEV (reference sequence). The CDR3 nucleotides are TGTGCCAGCAGTTTGAGGGGGGGAGAGACCCAGTACTTC. Translating gives CASSLRGGETQYF.

The chain carries TRBV25-1 and TRBJ2-2; tentative D call: TRBD1 (6 bases). V was clipped by 4 bases and J by 7 bases, with 13 bases between them. The CDR3 totals 14 residues. Germline V gene lookup returns CDR1 MGHDK and CDR2 SYGVNS. The CDR3 nucleotides read TGTGCCAGCAGTGCCACAGGGATTAGCGGGGAGCTGTTTTTT. Translation: CASSATGISGELFF.

CDR3 DNA: TGCGCCAGCAGCCAAGACCCGAGGGGAATGAACACTGAAGCTTTCTTT. Translated, it gives CASSQDPRGMNTEAFF. This rearrangement joins TRBV5-1 to TRBJ1-1; possible D gene TRBD1, 5 bases. From germline, CDR1 is SGHRS and CDR2 YFSETQ. The CDR3 consists of 16 residues. V lost 4 bases, J lost 0 bases, and 16 bases lay in between.

The rearrangement joins TRBV7-2 to TRBJ2-6; TRBD1 aligns across 8 bases. V was clipped by 5 bases and J by 3 bases; unmatched bases: 9. This CDR3 has 17 amino acids. The V gene's germline CDR1 is SGHTA and CDR2 FQGNSA. CDR3 sequence (DNA): TGTGCCAGCAGCGGCCAGGGGGCCCAGTTTGGGGCCAACGTCCTGACTTTC. Translating it yields CASSGQGAQFGANVLTF. Variable domain in full (rest from reference TRBV7-2 and TRBJ2-6): GAGVSQSPSNKVTEKGKDVELRCDPISGHTALYWYRQSLGQGLEFLIYFQGNSAPDKSGLPSDRFSAERTGGSVSTLTIQRTQQEDSAVYLCASSGQGAQFGANVLTFGAGSRLTVL.

The chain couples TRBV19 to TRBJ1-2; the match to TRBD1 covers 7 bases. The CDR3 runs to 14 residues. Per germline, CDR1 LNHDA and CDR2 SQIVND (reference sequence). Trimming took 8 bases from V and 0 from J; bases not matched to a gene: 6. CDR3 in amino acids: CASVQGSANYGYTF. The CDR3 DNA reads TGTGCCAGTGTACAGGGGTCAGCTAACTATGGCTACACCTTC.

The V gene is TRBV9, the J gene TRBJ2-3; no reliable D call. The V end was cut by 4 bases, the J end by 2 bases, with 14 bases between. CDR1 is SGDLS, CDR2 YYNGEE, per germline. The CDR3 runs 15 residues. CDR3 sequence (DNA): TGTGCCAGCAGCCCTAGGGTGTCCTCCACAGATACGCAGTATTTT. Amino acids: CASSPRVSSTDTQYF.

The chain is built from TRBV9 and TRBJ1-6, with TRBD1 as a possible D gene (5 bases). V shed 0 bases and J shed 5 bases, with 12 bases lying between them. The CDR3 contains 16 residues. Per germline, CDR1 SGDLS and CDR2 YYNGEE. The CDR3 reads CASSVAGGTHNSPLHF. The CDR3 nucleotides are TGTGCCAGCAGCGTAGCTGGGGGGACCCATAATTCACCCCTCCACTTT. Drawing the rest from reference TRBV9 and TRBJ1-6, the complete variable domain is DSGVTQTPKHLITATGQRVTLRCSPRSGDLSVYWYQQSLDQGLQFLIQYYNGEERAKGNILERFSAQQFPDLHSELNLSSLELGDSALYFCASSVAGGTHNSPLHFGNGTRLTVT.

Of note for this clone: Other DNA sequences in this specimen translate into the identical CDR3. The genes are TRBV27 and TRBJ1-1, with D possibly matching TRBD1 (6 bases). The CDR3 spans 13 residues. V was pared by 3 bases and J by 11 bases, with 16 bases between. CDR1 MNHEY and CDR2 SMNVEV come from the germline V gene (reference sequence). Here the CDR3 reads CASSFIGQTEAFF. The CDR3 nucleotides read TGTGCCAGCAGTTTTATCGGACAGACCGAGGCTTTCTTT.

The rearrangement uses TRBV18 and TRBJ2-7; D may match TRBD1 or TRBD2 (7 bases each). CDR1 and CDR2 (germline): KGHSH, LQKENI. The CDR3 consists of 15 residues. V lost 2 bases, J lost 3 bases, and 14 bases lay in between. CDR3 protein: CASSPGEGAYYEQYV. CDR3 in DNA: TGTGCCAGCTCACCAGGGGAGGGGGCCTACTACGAGCAGTACGTC.

This sequence joins TRBV15 and TRBJ1-1, with D tentatively TRBD1 (5 bases). Per germline, CDR1 LNHNV and CDR2 YYDKDF (reference sequence). The CDR3 is 14 residues long. V dropped 3 bases and J dropped 0 bases, with 8 bases sitting between them. CDR3 protein: CATSSRDVNTEAFF. The CDR3 DNA sequence: TGTGCCACCAGCAGCCGGGACGTGAACACTGAAGCTTTCTTT. Looking up the rest from reference TRBV15 and TRBJ1-1 gives the full variable domain: DAMVIQNPRYQVTQFGKPVTLSCSQTLNHNVMYWYQQKSSQAPKLLFHYYDKDFNNEADTPDNFQSRRPNTSFCFLDIRSPGLGDTAMYLCATSSRDVNTEAFFGQGTRLTVV.

The V call is TRBV7-2, the J call TRBJ1-6; D gene unclear. The CDR3 consists of 14 residues. Trimming stripped 2 bases from V and 7 bases from J, with 9 bases between. Germline CDR1 and CDR2: SGHTA and FQGNSA. The CDR3 DNA reads TGTGCCAGCAGCTTACGGTCACAGAATTCACCCCTCCACTTT. It codes for CASSLRSQNSPLHF. Together with reference TRBV7-2 and TRBJ1-6, the CDR3 gives the full variable domain: GAGVSQSPSNKVTEKGKDVELRCDPISGHTALYWYRQSLGQGLEFLIYFQGNSAPDKSGLPSDRFSAERTGGSVSTLTIQRTQQEDSAVYLCASSLRSQNSPLHFGNGTRLTVT.

V is TRBV6-5 and J is TRBJ1-1, with D possibly TRBD1 on 6 matching bases. Germline V gene sequence: CDR1 MNHEY, CDR2 SVGAGI. The CDR3 runs 13 residues. V was clipped by 5 bases and J by 3 bases, with 10 bases between them. The CDR3 is CASSRYRDTEAFF. DNA for the CDR3: TGTGCCAGCAGTAGATACAGGGACACTGAAGCTTTCTTT.

The J gene is TRBJ1-2, the V gene TRBV19, with 11 bases identical to TRBD1. Germline V gene lookup returns CDR1 LNHDA and CDR2 SQIVND (reference sequence). This CDR3 contains 13 residues. Unmatched junction bases numbered 6, after V lost 10 bases and J lost 5 bases. The CDR3 bases are TGTGCCACCGACGGACAGGGGGCGTATGGCTACACCTTC. Translation: CATDGQGAYGYTF.

The chain links TRBV30 to TRBJ2-7; 7 bases align to TRBD2. The J segment lost 1 base and the V segment lost 5 bases, leaving 8 bases of the junction unmatched. CDR3 length: 14 amino acids. Germline CDR1 is GTSNPN and CDR2 is SVGIG (reference sequence). The CDR3 reads CAWEDGRGSYEQYF. The CDR3 region has the DNA TGTGCCTGGGAGGATGGGCGGGGGTCCTACGAGCAGTACTTC.

The V and J genes are TRBV30 and TRBJ1-2, with TRBD1 matching over 7 bases. Trimming removed 3 bases from V and 3 bases from J; junction bases left unmatched: 4. The CDR3 is 13 residues long. CDR1 and CDR2 from the germline V gene are GTSNPN and SVGIG (reference sequence). The CDR3 sequence: CAWRGDRDYGYTF. The CDR3 DNA sequence: TGTGCCTGGAGAGGAGACAGGGACTATGGCTACACCTTC.

This clone has only one observation. The rearrangement joins TRBV2 to TRBJ1-3; D perhaps matches TRBD1 (5 bases). Trimming removed 6 bases at V and 0 bases at J, with 9 bases between. From germline, CDR1 is SNHLY and CDR2 FYNNEI. The CDR3 is 14 amino acids. The CDR3 reads CASRGTVSGNTIYF. CDR3 sequence (DNA): TGTGCCAGCAGAGGGACGGTCTCTGGAAACACCATATATTTT.

The chain links TRBV11-2 to TRBJ2-3; TRBD2 matches 7 bases. V dropped 9 bases and J dropped 4; count of bases not matched to a gene: 10. In germline, CDR1 is SGHAT, CDR2 FQNNGV. The CDR3 length is 14 residues. CDR3 DNA sequence: TGTGCCAGTCTTGATCTGGGGGGGTCAGATACGCAGTATTTT. This translates into CASLDLGGSDTQYF.

The V and J genes are TRBV5-1 and TRBJ2-5; 7 bases match TRBD1. The J call is doubtful: the DNA matches TRBJ2-7 better. There are 14 residues in the CDR3. The germline gives CDR1 SGHRS, CDR2 YFSETQ. DNA for the CDR3: TGCGCCAGCAGCTTGGAGGCAGGGGGTGTCGAGCAGTACTTC. It translates to CASSLEAGGVEQYF.

This chain connects TRBV9 to TRBJ2-5; maybe TRBD1 (5 bases). CDR1 is SGDLS and CDR2 is YYNGEE in the germline V gene. The CDR3 loop spans 14 amino acids. V lost 0 bases, J lost 1 base, and 7 bases lay in between. The CDR3 DNA reads TGTGCCAGCAGCGTAGGACAGCCCCAAGAGACCCAGTACTTC. Translation gives CASSVGQPQETQYF. The variable domain in full, completed from reference TRBV9 and TRBJ2-5, reads DSGVTQTPKHLITATGQRVTLRCSPRSGDLSVYWYQQSLDQGLQFLIQYYNGEERAKGNILERFSAQQFPDLHSELNLSSLELGDSALYFCASSVGQPQETQYFGPGTRLLVL.

This sequence joins TRBV5-4 and TRBJ2-7; TRBD2 aligns across 12 bases. The junction had 4 bases not matched to a gene; V was cut back by 3 bases and J by 3 bases. CDR1 is SGHNT, CDR2 YYREEE, per germline (reference sequence). This CDR3 contains 15 residues. CDR3 DNA sequence: TGTGCCAGCAGCTCATCGACTAGCGGGGGCTACGAGCAGTACTTC. This translates into CASSSSTSGGYEQYF.